These T cell receptor beta chains were read from a single sample in a study of blood T cell repertoires in COVID-19. Profiling relied on immunoSEQ multiplex PCR, and the TCRdb table lists in-frame clones only, not all of them. This table has around 140,000 clones, about 79% appearing once. Input material: PBMCs or T cells enriched from blood (not recorded which). The receptors here all came from a woman between 45 and 65 years old who had recovered from COVID-19. Each CDR3 is given with its conserved first and last residue. Each record gives: clone size, D gene, J gene, V gene, CDR3 DNA, CDR3 protein. A D gene is named only where the DNA matches it firmly. Some rows have no size entry. The others give once, few or many, or a class for an expanded clone.

clone size: .; D gene: .; J gene: TRBJ2-1; V gene: TRBV7-9; CDR3 DNA: TGTGCCAGCAGCTTATCCGCAGTGGTGTCCGACAATGAGCAGTTCTTC; CDR3 protein: CASSLSAVVSDNEQFF
clone size: .; D gene: TRBD1; J gene: TRBJ1-1; V gene: TRBV12-3/TRBV12-4; CDR3 DNA: TGTGCCAGCAGTCGACAGGGGAACACTGAAGCTTTCTTT; CDR3 protein: CASSRQGNTEAFF
clone size: .; D gene: .; J gene: TRBJ1-1; V gene: TRBV4-2; CDR3 DNA: TGTGCCAGCAGCCTTGGACACGACACTGAAGCTTTCTTT; CDR3 protein: CASSLGHDTEAFF
clone size: .; D gene: .; J gene: TRBJ1-2; V gene: TRBV2; CDR3 DNA: TGTGCCAGCAGTGATACAGGCGTAATGCGGTACACCTTC; CDR3 protein: CASSDTGVMRYTF
clone size: .; D gene: TRBD1; J gene: TRBJ1-1; V gene: TRBV7-7; CDR3 DNA: TGTGCTAGCAGCCGGGGACAGGGGACTGAAGCTTTCTTT; CDR3 protein: CASSRGQGTEAFF
clone size: .; D gene: .; J gene: TRBJ1-4; V gene: TRBV27; CDR3 DNA: TGTGCCAGCAGTTTTACTATAGGAAATGAAAAACTGTTTTTT; CDR3 protein: CASSFTIGNEKLFF
clone size: .; D gene: TRBD1; J gene: TRBJ1-2; V gene: TRBV5-1; CDR3 DNA: TGCGCCAGCAGATCGGGACAGGTGGGGCGCGGCTACACCTTC; CDR3 protein: CASRSGQVGRGYTF
clone size: .; D gene: .; J gene: TRBJ1-1; V gene: TRBV5-4; CDR3 DNA: TGTGCCAGCAGCTTGCAGGGGCGGAACACTGAAGCTTTCTTT; CDR3 protein: CASSLQGRNTEAFF
clone size: .; D gene: TRBD2; J gene: TRBJ2-7; V gene: TRBV4-1; CDR3 DNA: TGCGCCAGCAGCCAGCGATCTAGCGGGGGTGAGATCTCCTACGAGCAGTACTTC; CDR3 protein: CASSQRSSGGEISYEQYF
clone size: .; D gene: .; J gene: TRBJ1-2; V gene: TRBV7-3; CDR3 DNA: TGTGCCAGCAGCACATCCGGGACAAGCAGGATCGGCTACACCTTC; CDR3 protein: CASSTSGTSRIGYTF
clone size: .; D gene: TRBD1; J gene: TRBJ1-5; V gene: TRBV19; CDR3 DNA: TGTGCCAGTAGTCTCAGGACAGGGAATCAGCCCCAGCATTTT; CDR3 protein: CASSLRTGNQPQHF
clone size: .; D gene: TRBD2; J gene: TRBJ2-2; V gene: TRBV7-8; CDR3 DNA: TGTGCCAGCAGCTTAGTTGCTAGCGGGGTTACCGGGGAGCTGTTTTTT; CDR3 protein: CASSLVASGVTGELFF
clone size: .; D gene: TRBD1; J gene: TRBJ2-7; V gene: TRBV7-8; CDR3 DNA: TGTGCCAGCACAGGGGGCGGCGAGCAGTACTTC; CDR3 protein: CASTGGGEQYF
clone size: .; D gene: TRBD2; J gene: TRBJ2-1; V gene: TRBV5-4; CDR3 DNA: TGTGCCAGCAGCAGGGGAGCGGGGGGCTCCTACAATGAGCAGTTCTTC; CDR3 protein: CASSRGAGGSYNEQFF
clone size: .; D gene: TRBD1; J gene: TRBJ1-1; V gene: TRBV7-3; CDR3 DNA: TGTGCCAGCAGCGCCCATGGAGGGACAGGGGTCACTGAAGCTTTCTTT; CDR3 protein: CASSAHGGTGVTEAFF
clone size: .; D gene: .; J gene: TRBJ2-5; V gene: TRBV9; CDR3 DNA: TGTGCCAGCAGCGTAGATGGGCAGGGGAGACAAGAGACCCAGTACTTC; CDR3 protein: CASSVDGQGRQETQYF
clone size: .; D gene: .; J gene: TRBJ2-7; V gene: TRBV6-1; CDR3 DNA: TGTGCCAGCAGTGAATGGACAGAGATTTACGAGCAGTACTTC; CDR3 protein: CASSEWTEIYEQYF
clone size: .; D gene: TRBD1; J gene: TRBJ2-7; V gene: TRBV9; CDR3 DNA: TGTGCCAGCAGCCCTGAGGGCAGGACAGGCTCCTACGAGCAGTACTTC; CDR3 protein: CASSPEGRTGSYEQYF
clone size: .; D gene: .; J gene: TRBJ2-3; V gene: TRBV20-1; CDR3 DNA: TGCAGTGCTAGTTTTTTGTCCGGGGATACGCAGTATTTT; CDR3 protein: CSASFLSGDTQYF
clone size: .; D gene: TRBD1; J gene: TRBJ2-7; V gene: TRBV10-1; CDR3 DNA: TGCGCCAGGTGCCCCCAGGGGGTTTACGAGCAGTACTTC; CDR3 protein: CARCPQGVYEQYF
clone size: .; D gene: TRBD1; J gene: TRBJ1-1; V gene: TRBV3-1/TRBV3-2; CDR3 DNA: TGTGCCAGCAGGTCGACAGGGGGGATGTTGGGGACAGCTTTCTTT; CDR3 protein: CASRSTGGMLGTAFF
clone size: few; D gene: TRBD1; J gene: TRBJ1-5; V gene: TRBV24-1; CDR3 DNA: TGTGCCACCGGGACAGCTTATAGCAATCAGCCCCAGCATTTT; CDR3 protein: CATGTAYSNQPQHF
clone size: .; D gene: .; J gene: TRBJ2-3; V gene: TRBV3-1/TRBV3-2; CDR3 DNA: TGTGCCAGCAGCCAGACTAAGCTAAAATTTTCTAGCACAGATACGCAGTATTTT; CDR3 protein: CASSQTKLKFSSTDTQYF
clone size: .; D gene: TRBD1; J gene: TRBJ2-5; V gene: TRBV30; CDR3 DNA: TGTGCCTGGAGTGTAACAGGGGAGGAGACCCAGTACTTC; CDR3 protein: CAWSVTGEETQYF
clone size: .; D gene: .; J gene: TRBJ1-2; V gene: TRBV5-6; CDR3 DNA: TGTGCCAGCAGCCCGCGGGTTGGTGGCTACACCTTC; CDR3 protein: CASSPRVGGYTF
clone size: .; D gene: .; J gene: TRBJ2-7; V gene: TRBV27; CDR3 DNA: TGTGCCAGCAGATCCAGGGGGGATCCACTCCAGCAGTACTTC; CDR3 protein: CASRSRGDPLQQYF
clone size: .; D gene: .; J gene: TRBJ1-1; V gene: TRBV7-8; CDR3 DNA: TGTGCCAGCAGCTCCTCCGGGACACTGAACACTGAAGCTTTCTTT; CDR3 protein: CASSSSGTLNTEAFF
clone size: .; D gene: .; J gene: TRBJ1-2; V gene: TRBV19; CDR3 DNA: TGTGCCAGTTCATACAGGGAGCCAAACTATGGCTACACCTTC; CDR3 protein: CASSYREPNYGYTF
clone size: .; D gene: .; J gene: TRBJ1-1; V gene: TRBV2; CDR3 DNA: TGTGCCAGCAGTCGGGACACCCTCGCTGAAGCTTTCTTT; CDR3 protein: CASSRDTLAEAFF
clone size: few; D gene: TRBD1; J gene: TRBJ2-7; V gene: TRBV11-2; CDR3 DNA: TGTGCCAGCAGCAAGGACAGGACCTACGAGCAGTACTTC; CDR3 protein: CASSKDRTYEQYF
clone size: .; D gene: .; J gene: TRBJ1-1; V gene: TRBV19; CDR3 DNA: TGTGCCAGTAGTAATCCAGGCTCGAACACTGAAGCTTTCTTT; CDR3 protein: CASSNPGSNTEAFF
clone size: .; D gene: .; J gene: TRBJ1-2; V gene: TRBV5-1; CDR3 DNA: TGCGCCAGCAAATTGGGCAGGGGACCGGGCTACACCTTC; CDR3 protein: CASKLGRGPGYTF
clone size: .; D gene: TRBD1; J gene: TRBJ2-3; V gene: TRBV6-4; CDR3 DNA: TGTGCCAGCAGCAAGGACAGGGCCCTCACAGATACGCAGTATTTT; CDR3 protein: CASSKDRALTDTQYF
clone size: .; D gene: .; J gene: TRBJ2-7; V gene: TRBV19; CDR3 DNA: TGTGCCAGTAGTCGAGGGGGGGAGAGATACGAGCAGTACTTC; CDR3 protein: CASSRGGERYEQYF
clone size: .; D gene: .; J gene: TRBJ1-1; V gene: TRBV3-1/TRBV3-2; CDR3 DNA: TGTGCCAGCAGCCAAGGGGGGGGAGCTTTCTTT; CDR3 protein: CASSQGGGAFF
clone size: few; D gene: TRBD1; J gene: TRBJ1-5; V gene: TRBV27; CDR3 DNA: TGTGCCAGCAGTCCCGGACAGGGTAGCAATCAGCCCCAGCATTTT; CDR3 protein: CASSPGQGSNQPQHF
clone size: .; D gene: .; J gene: TRBJ2-1; V gene: TRBV6-5; CDR3 DNA: TGTGCCAGCAGTTCGACAGGAGAAACCTACAATGAGCAGTTCTTC; CDR3 protein: CASSSTGETYNEQFF
clone size: .; D gene: TRBD2; J gene: TRBJ2-2; V gene: TRBV5-4; CDR3 DNA: TGTGCCAGCAGCGATACGAGCGGGGGCCCCGGGGAGCTGTTTTTT; CDR3 protein: CASSDTSGGPGELFF
clone size: .; D gene: TRBD1; J gene: TRBJ2-1; V gene: TRBV7-2; CDR3 DNA: TGTGCCAGCAGCTTAGATGGGACAGGGCTGGGGAATGAGCAGTTCTTC; CDR3 protein: CASSLDGTGLGNEQFF
clone size: few; D gene: .; J gene: TRBJ1-5; V gene: TRBV27; CDR3 DNA: TGTGCCAGCAGTTTAGTCCGGGGTCTCAATCAGCCCCAGCATTTT; CDR3 protein: CASSLVRGLNQPQHF